This T cell receptor beta chain was sequenced for a study of T-cell memory formation after mild COVID-19. Study details: The study found TCR clusters largely donor specific.

Regarding the study as a whole: Second-wave clones that peaked on day 37 lacked confirmed SARS-CoV-2 specificity. A balance of CD4 and CD8 characterized clones contracting day 15 to 85, whereas later expanders leaned CD4+. Largely, contracting CD4+ clones fell within CM and EM, and contracting CD8+ clones within EMRA.

TCRdb reprocessed the 5' RACE reads with MiXCR, giving one entry per CDR3 protein. The sample has more than 300,000 distinct CDR3 sequences, roughly an eighth seen once. About this clonotype itself: Its antigen remains unknown.

Germline V gene lookup returns CDR1 MNHNY and CDR2 SVGAGI (reference sequence). The V and J ends lost 2 bases and 5 bases, in that order; junction bases with no gene match: 1. The CDR3 runs 13 residues. The sequenced sample was PBMCs or a T cell subset sorted from them (not recorded which). The TCR originated in a man aged 18 to 30 who had mild COVID-19 (a few samples of this study predate the infection). Cell type and time point are not known. The V call is TRBV6-6, the J call TRBJ2-5; 8 bases match TRBD2. In DNA form, the CDR3 reads TGTGCCAGCAGTTACACTAGCGGCGAGACCCAGTACTTC. It translates to CASSYTSGETQYF.